These 27 T cell receptor beta chains originate from one sample sequenced in a study of cytotoxic CD8 clonotypes in ibrutinib-treated CLL (dated by TCRdb to about 2021). Libraries were made using the immunoSEQ multiplex PCR assay. TCRdb's version of the immuneACCESS table is confined to in-frame rearrangements and falls short of the full clone set. An unresolved V gene accounts for under half of the shortfall where checked; the remainder is of unknown origin. This sample lists some 300,000 clones; roughly 79% were detected once. The ten largest account for 6.5% to 8% of the sample. Here the sequenced sample was PBMCs, taken before ibrutinib treatment. The receptors were sampled from a human donor with chronic lymphocytic leukemia.

V is TRBV30 and J is TRBJ2-7; TRBD1 might be the D (7 bases). This CDR3 comprises 16 residues. Germline loops: CDR1 GTSNPN, CDR2 SVGIG (reference sequence). The V and J ends lost 2 bases and 7 bases respectively, with 24 bases between them. The CDR3 protein is CAWSPPWGRTGLEQYF. The CDR3 DNA reads TGTGCCTGGAGTCCCCCATGGGGGAGGACAGGTTTAGAGCAGTACTTC.

The chain couples TRBV7-9 to TRBJ2-2; TRBD2 aligns across 13 bases. J was trimmed by 7 bases and V by 5 bases; bases with no gene match: 7. Germline lookup yields CDR1 SEHNR and CDR2 FQNEAQ (reference sequence). The CDR3 totals 16 residues. DNA for the CDR3: TGTGCCAGCAGCGAAGGACTAGCGGGAGAGGTCGGGGAGCTGTTTTTT. This sequence encodes CASSEGLAGEVGELFF.

The J gene is TRBJ2-7, the V gene TRBV7-3; D is ambiguous. The germline V gene has CDR1 SGHTA and CDR2 FQGTGA. Trimming left V 2 bases short and J 2 bases short, with 13 bases between. The CDR3 extends over 15 amino acids. The CDR3 DNA sequence: TGTGCCAGCAGCTTAGGCCTCGGACCCGCCTACGAGCAGTACTTC. The encoded protein is CASSLGLGPAYEQYF.

Note on this clone: Other DNA sequences in the same sample also yield this CDR3. The chain joins TRBV9 to TRBJ2-7; 10 positions agree with TRBD2. The CDR3 sequence is 15 residues long. The germline CDR1 and CDR2 sequences are SGDLS and YYNGEE. Trimming took 0 bases from V and 0 from J; bases not matched to a gene: 0. CDR3 loop: CASSVGTSGSYEQYF. As DNA, the CDR3 is TGTGCCAGCAGCGTAGGGACTAGCGGCTCCTACGAGCAGTACTTC.

This rearrangement joins TRBV4-2 to TRBJ2-7; 13 positions agree with TRBD2. Looked up from germline, CDR1 is LGHNA and CDR2 is YNFKEQ. Unmatched junction bases numbered 4, after V lost 2 bases and J lost 6 bases. The CDR3 has 15 residues. The CDR3 nucleotides are TGTGCCAGCAGCCAACGGACTAGCGGGAGCCCCGAGCAGTACTTC. It translates to CASSQRTSGSPEQYF.

The gene calls are TRBV7-3 and TRBJ2-7; 9 nucleotides line up with TRBD1. From germline, CDR1 is SGHTA and CDR2 FQGTGA. This CDR3 contains 14 residues. V lost 5 bases and J lost 1; bases outside the gene matches: 3. Written as DNA, the CDR3 is TGTGCCAGCAGCGTCGACAGGGGGTCCTACGAGCAGTACTTC. Amino acid sequence: CASSVDRGSYEQYF.

V is TRBV10-3 and J is TRBJ2-3; 8 nucleotides match TRBD2. V lost 7 bases and J lost 2; bases outside the gene matches: 5. The V gene's germline CDR1 is ENHRY and CDR2 SYGVKD. The CDR3 loop spans 14 amino acids. CDR3 sequence (DNA): TGTGCCATCAATTTTAGCGGGGACACAGATACGCAGTATTTT. Translated: CAINFSGDTDTQYF.

The V gene is TRBV30, the J gene TRBJ2-7; D call uncertain. The CDR3 runs 15 residues. V was trimmed by 3 bases and J by 0 bases, leaving 15 bases between them. Germline V gene lookup returns CDR1 GTSNPN and CDR2 SVGIG (reference sequence). This chain's CDR3 is CAWRPHGRSSYEQYF. As DNA, the CDR3 is TGTGCCTGGAGACCTCACGGGCGAAGCTCCTACGAGCAGTACTTC.

The chain employs TRBV20-1 and TRBJ2-2; D not certain. This CDR3 has 10 amino acids. The ends were cut back, 2 bases at V and 7 bases at J, with 2 bases in the middle. In germline, CDR1 is DFQATT, CDR2 SNEGSKA (reference sequence). The CDR3 DNA sequence: TGCAGTGCTAGATTCGGGGAGCTGTTTTTT. The encoded protein is CSARFGELFF.

The V call is TRBV13, the J call TRBJ2-7, with 10 bases matching TRBD2. Per the germline V gene, CDR1 is PRHDT and CDR2 is FYEKMQ (reference sequence). V shed 2 bases and J 3 bases; nucleotides not matched to a gene: 4. The CDR3 contains 15 residues. CDR3 sequence (DNA): TGTGCCAGCAGCTTAAGCGGGAGGGCCTTCTACGAGCAGTACTTC. It encodes CASSLSGRAFYEQYF. Based on the CDR3 plus reference TRBV13 and TRBJ2-7, the full variable domain is AAGVIQSPRHLIKEKRETATLKCYPIPRHDTVYWYQQGPGQDPQFLISFYEKMQSDKGSIPDRFSAQQFSDYHSELNMSSLELGDSALYFCASSLSGRAFYEQYFGPGTRLTVT.

The chain has TRBV9 and TRBJ2-5; possibly TRBD1 for D (6 bases). Germline V gene sequence: CDR1 SGDLS, CDR2 YYNGEE. V gave up 6 bases and J gave up 4 bases, with 19 bases separating them. The CDR3 spans 15 residues. This CDR3 reads CASTPTGNRGETQYF. In nucleotides, the CDR3 is TGTGCCAGCACACCTACAGGGAACCGGGGAGAGACCCAGTACTTC.

V gene TRBV2 combines with J gene TRBJ2-6; 8 bases are a match to TRBD1. The ends lost 6 bases at V and 0 bases at J; junction bases unmatched: 7. The CDR3 loop spans 17 amino acids. Germline V gives CDR1 SNHLY, CDR2 FYNNEI. The CDR3 loop is CASSRDRPTSGANVLTF. The CDR3 DNA is TGTGCCAGCAGCCGGGACAGGCCGACCTCTGGGGCCAACGTCCTGACTTTC.

This chain joins TRBV30 and TRBJ1-2; no clear D. CDR3 size: 11 residues. The V end lost 2 bases, the J end lost 7 bases, and 8 bases lay between the germline ends. CDR1 is GTSNPN and CDR2 is SVGIG in the germline V gene (reference sequence). The CDR3 protein is CAWSSRGGYTF. The CDR3 coding sequence is TGTGCCTGGAGTTCGAGAGGTGGCTACACCTTC.

V usage is TRBV5-1 and J usage is TRBJ1-2; D not certain. The CDR3 is made up of 15 amino acids. V was pared by 4 bases and J by 0 bases, with 13 bases between. The germline V gene has CDR1 SGHRS and CDR2 YFSETQ. This chain's CDR3 is CASSIDRPTNYGYTF. The CDR3, as DNA: TGCGCCAGCAGCATAGACCGACCAACTAACTATGGCTACACCTTC. The full variable domain, its missing parts supplied by reference TRBV5-1 and TRBJ1-2, is KAGVTQTPRYLIKTRGQQVTLSCSPISGHRSVSWYQQTPGQGLQFLFEYFSETQRNKGNFPGRFSGRQFSNSRSEMNVSTLELGDSALYLCASSIDRPTNYGYTFGSGTRLTVV.

This chain connects TRBV19 to TRBJ2-7; 9 bases line up with TRBD2. The CDR3 spans 15 residues. CDR1 is LNHDA, CDR2 SQIVND, per germline (reference sequence). With 4 bases clipped from V and 3 bases from J, the junction kept 7 bases outside the gene matches. The CDR3 DNA reads as TGTGCCAGTAGTAATTTGGCGGGAGGGTACTACGAGCAGTACTTC. Translation: CASSNLAGGYYEQYF.

The gene calls are TRBV29-1 and TRBJ1-1; weak D call: TRBD1 (6 bases). CDR3 length equals 13 residues. The V gene's germline CDR1 is SQVTM and CDR2 ANQGSEA. V was cut by 2 bases and J by 1 base, with 8 bases left in between. The CDR3 nucleotides are TGCAGCGTTGAACAGGGGAGGAACACTGAAGCTTTCTTT. This codes for CSVEQGRNTEAFF.

The J gene is TRBJ2-3, the V gene TRBV19; TRBD2 is a possible D gene (6 bases). The V and J ends lost 6 bases and 6 bases respectively, with 22 bases between them. The CDR3 extends over 16 amino acids. Germline lookup yields CDR1 LNHDA and CDR2 SQIVND (reference sequence). In nucleotides, the CDR3 is TGTGCCAGTAGGGCTAGCGATACACCAGCCAGCGATACGCAGTATTTT. As protein: CASRASDTPASDTQYF.

The V and J genes are TRBV6-5 and TRBJ2-7; the match to TRBD1 covers 12 bases. The CDR3 has 16 residues. Germline CDR1 MNHEY, CDR2 SVGAGI. The V gene end was trimmed by 3 bases and the J gene end by 6 bases; junction bases not matched to a gene: 9. The CDR3 DNA reads TGTGCCAGCAGTTATTGCATGGGGACAGGGGGCTGCGAGCAGTACTTC. Translated: CASSYCMGTGGCEQYF.

The chain uses TRBV19 and TRBJ2-6; D unclear. With 2 bases removed from V and 1 base from J, the gap between germline ends came to 12 bases. This CDR3 has 17 amino acids. CDR1 LNHDA and CDR2 SQIVND come from the germline V gene (reference sequence). CDR3 in amino acids: CASSISRRNSGANVLTF. As DNA, the CDR3 is TGTGCCAGTAGTATAAGCAGGCGGAATTCTGGGGCCAACGTCCTGACTTTC. Supplemented by reference TRBV19 and TRBJ2-6, the full variable domain reads DGGITQSPKYLFRKEGQNVTLSCEQNLNHDAMYWYRQDPGQGLRLIYYSQIVNDFQKGDIAEGYSVSREKKESFPLTVTSAQKNPTAFYLCASSISRRNSGANVLTFGAGSRLTVL.

This chain connects TRBV5-5 to TRBJ2-7, with 7 positions matching TRBD1. The V gene end was trimmed by 2 bases and the J gene end by 3 bases; junction bases not matched to a gene: 11. CDR1 and CDR2 (germline): SGHKS, YYEKEE (reference sequence). The CDR3 extends over 16 amino acids. DNA of the CDR3: TGTGCCAGCAGCTTTTTTTTAAGTGGGACAGACTACGAGCAGTACTTC. As protein: CASSFFLSGTDYEQYF.

This clone was seen once. This chain links TRBV27 with TRBJ2-1; D is possibly TRBD2 (5 bases). The CDR3 is 13 residues long. The germline V gene has CDR1 MNHEY and CDR2 SMNVEV (reference sequence). Trimming shortened V by 3 bases and J by 10 bases, and 13 bases separated the two germline ends. CDR3 sequence: CASSLGVEAEQFF. CDR3 bases: TGTGCCAGCAGTTTGGGCGTGGAGGCGGAGCAGTTCTTC.

The chain uses TRBV6-5 and TRBJ2-3; maybe TRBD1 (5 bases). Germline CDR1 reads MNHEY; CDR2 reads SVGAGI. Trimming removed 8 bases from V and 2 bases from J, with 14 bases in between. This CDR3 region has 14 residues. The CDR3 here is CASSTGASTDTQYF. The CDR3 nucleotides are TGTGCCAGCTCCACTGGGGCGTCCACAGATACGCAGTATTTT.

The rearrangement joins TRBV2 to TRBJ2-7; D may match TRBD1 or TRBD2 (5 bases each). The CDR3 totals 11 residues. Deletions cut 4 bases from V and 12 bases from J, with 13 bases between. The germline V gene has CDR1 SNHLY and CDR2 FYNNEI. The CDR3 DNA reads TGTGCCAGCAGTGCGGGACGGCGAGCGTACTTC. It codes for CASSAGRRAYF. The full variable domain, its missing parts supplied by reference TRBV2 and TRBJ2-7, is EPEVTQTPSHQVTQMGQEVILRCVPISNHLYFYWYRQILGQKVEFLVSFYNNEISEKSEIFDDQFSVERPDGSNFTLKIRSTKLEDSAMYFCASSAGRRAYFGPGTRLTVT.

The rearrangement joins TRBV6-5 to TRBJ2-1; D gene uncertain. V lost 5 bases and J 0 bases, leaving 8 bases between the germline ends. The CDR3 is made up of 14 amino acids. CDR1 and CDR2 from the germline V gene are MNHEY and SVGAGI. The CDR3 DNA follows: TGTGCCAGCAGTCTGAAGAGCTCCTACAATGAGCAGTTCTTC. Translating gives CASSLKSSYNEQFF.

This sequence joins TRBV19 and TRBJ1-1; 12 bases fit TRBD1. CDR3 size: 14 residues. Germline V lookup: CDR1 LNHDA, CDR2 SQIVND (reference sequence). The V gene end was trimmed by 9 bases and the J gene end by 0 bases; junction bases not matched to a gene: 2. CDR3 nucleotide sequence: TGTGCCAGCGGGACAGGGGGCATGAACACTGAAGCTTTCTTT. Protein sequence: CASGTGGMNTEAFF.

This chain uses TRBV4-3 with TRBJ2-3; unclear D gene. Trimming stripped 1 base from V and 3 bases from J, with 11 bases between. Per the germline V gene, CDR1 is LGHNA and CDR2 is YSLEER. The CDR3 is 15 amino acids. This CDR3 reads CASSQGPSGTDTQYF. Here the CDR3 DNA reads TGCGCCAGCAGCCAAGGGCCTTCTGGGACAGATACGCAGTATTTT.

The chain combines TRBV6-1 with TRBJ2-1; a possible D gene is TRBD1 (6 bases). Trimming took 0 bases from V and 5 from J, leaving 14 bases between them. This CDR3 has 16 amino acids. The germline V gene encodes CDR1 MNHNS and CDR2 SASEGT. CDR3 amino acids: CASSEARRGWDNEQFF. The CDR3 region has the DNA TGTGCCAGCAGTGAAGCGCGCAGGGGTTGGGACAATGAGCAGTTCTTC.